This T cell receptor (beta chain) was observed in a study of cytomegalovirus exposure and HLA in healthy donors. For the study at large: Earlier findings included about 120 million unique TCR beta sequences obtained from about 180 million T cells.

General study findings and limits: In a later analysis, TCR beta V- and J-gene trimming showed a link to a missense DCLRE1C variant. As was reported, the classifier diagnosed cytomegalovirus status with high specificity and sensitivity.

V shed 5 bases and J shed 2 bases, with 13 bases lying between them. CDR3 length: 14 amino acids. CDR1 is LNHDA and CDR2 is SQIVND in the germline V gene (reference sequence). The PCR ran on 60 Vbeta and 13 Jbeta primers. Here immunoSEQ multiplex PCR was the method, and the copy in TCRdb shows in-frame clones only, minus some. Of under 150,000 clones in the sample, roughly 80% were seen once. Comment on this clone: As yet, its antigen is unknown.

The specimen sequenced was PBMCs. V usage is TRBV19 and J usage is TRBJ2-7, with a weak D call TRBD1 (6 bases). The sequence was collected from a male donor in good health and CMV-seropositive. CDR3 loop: CASSAQGWTYEQYF. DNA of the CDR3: TGTGCCAGTAGTGCCCAGGGGTGGACCTACGAGCAGTACTTC. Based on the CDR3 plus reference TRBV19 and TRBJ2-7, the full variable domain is DGGITQSPKYLFRKEGQNVTLSCEQNLNHDAMYWYRQDPGQGLRLIYYSQIVNDFQKGDIAEGYSVSREKKESFPLTVTSAQKNPTAFYLCASSAQGWTYEQYFGPGTRLTVT.